These T cell receptor beta chains were read from a single sample in a study of neoadjuvant anti-PD-1 for oral cavity cancer. Sequenced by immunoSEQ multiplex PCR; TCRdb stores in-frame clones only, minus some. The sample holds 11,000 to 15,000 clones, 70% seen once. This sample comprised PBMCs, obtained before nivolumab (anti-PD-1) treatment. The source is a person aged 40 to 85 with oral cavity squamous cell carcinoma. Both conserved end residues are part of each CDR3. A D gene is named only where the DNA matches it firmly. Size tells how often a clone was seen (once, few, many) or the class of an expanded clone, and some rows leave it out.

cdr3_nt cdr3_aa j_call clone_size d_call v_call cdr3_length
TGTGCCAGCAGTTACGTCGCAGGGGCCAATGAGCAGTTCTTC CASSYVAGANEQFF TRBJ2-1 - - TRBV6-5 14
TGTGCCAGCAGTGAAGCGAAGCAGGGCGGAAAACTGTTTTTT CASSEAKQGGKLFF TRBJ1-4 - - TRBV2 14
TGTGCCAGCAGCTCCCCCGGCGGGGGGGTCCGTACAGATACGCAGTATTTT CASSSPGGGVRTDTQYF TRBJ2-3 - TRBD2 TRBV9 17
TGTGCCAGCAGCCCAGACCCTAGCGGAGCCTACAATGAGCAGTTCTTC CASSPDPSGAYNEQFF TRBJ2-1 once TRBD2 TRBV9 16
TGTGCCAGCAGTGAAATCGGGACAGGGGGGAATTCACCCCTCCACTTT CASSEIGTGGNSPLHF TRBJ1-6 - TRBD1 TRBV6-1 16
TGTGCCAGCAGCTTAGCAGCGCCACCATACTACGAGCAGTACTTC CASSLAAPPYYEQYF TRBJ2-7 - - TRBV7-2 15
TGTGCCATCAGTGATGGGACAGGGAACACTGAAGCTTTCTTT CAISDGTGNTEAFF TRBJ1-1 - TRBD1 TRBV10-3 14
TGTGCCAGCAGCGTAGAAGCGGATACTACCTACGAGCAGTACTTC CASSVEADTTYEQYF TRBJ2-7 - - TRBV9 15
TGTGCCAGCAGCCCTACTAGCGGGGGCTACTCCTACGAGCAGTACTTC CASSPTSGGYSYEQYF TRBJ2-7 - TRBD2 TRBV7-2 16
TGTGCCAGCAGCATCCTGGGGGAAAAACTGTTTTTT CASSILGEKLFF TRBJ1-4 few - TRBV27 12
TGTGCCAGCAACCGAAGGGTGAACACTGAAGCTTTCTTT CASNRRVNTEAFF TRBJ1-1 - - TRBV6-7 13
TGTGCCACCAGCAGAGAATTGACAGGGTATAGCAATCAGCCCCAGCATTTT CATSRELTGYSNQPQHF TRBJ1-5 few TRBD1 TRBV15 17
TGTGCCAGCAGCTTAAGTACGGGAAACACCATATATTTT CASSLSTGNTIYF TRBJ1-3 - - TRBV7-9 13
TGTGCCTGGAGGGGGACCTACAATGAGCAGTTCTTC CAWRGTYNEQFF TRBJ2-1 - - TRBV30 12
TGTGCCAGTAGTCCCCTTGGAGGAAACACCATATATTTT CASSPLGGNTIYF TRBJ1-3 - - TRBV19 13
TGTGCCAGCAGTGGGGGCAGGGCTTTCTCTGGAAACACCATATATTTT CASSGGRAFSGNTIYF TRBJ1-3 few - TRBV9 16
TGTGCCAGCAGTCCCCCTTCCCACTCCAAAGCTTTCTTT CASSPPSHSKAFF TRBJ1-1 few - TRBV6-5 13
TGTGCCAGCAGACATAACTATGGCTACACCTTC CASRHNYGYTF TRBJ1-2 few - TRBV2 11
TGTGCCAGCAGTGACTCGCACGGCCACAATGAGCAGTTCTTC CASSDSHGHNEQFF TRBJ2-1 - - TRBV6-4 14
TGTGCCAGCAGCTTGAAGCCTCACGGGAACACCGGGGAGCTGTTTTTT CASSLKPHGNTGELFF TRBJ2-2 - - TRBV5-4 16
TGTGCCAGCAGCTTAGAGGTCCTTTCCCGCTATGGCTACACCTTC CASSLEVLSRYGYTF TRBJ1-2 - - TRBV7-9 15
TGTGCCAGCAGCGAGGTTGGGTTCGCGAACACCGGGGAGCTGTTTTTT CASSEVGFANTGELFF TRBJ2-2 - - TRBV9 16
TGTGCCAGCAGTGAAGCTAGCGGTTACAATGAGCAGTTCTTC CASSEASGYNEQFF TRBJ2-1 - - TRBV6-1 14
TGTGCCAGCAGAGAGCGGGGGACCCCTATCGAGACCCAGTACTTC CASRERGTPIETQYF TRBJ2-5 - TRBD2 TRBV5-4 15
TGCGCCAGCAGCCCTGGTGCGACGTATGGAAACACCATATATTTT CASSPGATYGNTIYF TRBJ1-3 - - TRBV5-1 15
TGTGCCAGCAGCCAAGGGGCCCTCGGGACAGGGGGCAACGAGCAGTACTTC CASSQGALGTGGNEQYF TRBJ2-7 - TRBD1 TRBV4-2 17
TGTGCCAGCAGTGAAATCCCGGGGGGTTTTTTTAAATATAGCAATCAGCCCCAGCATTTT CASSEIPGGFFKYSNQPQHF TRBJ1-5 once - TRBV6-1 20